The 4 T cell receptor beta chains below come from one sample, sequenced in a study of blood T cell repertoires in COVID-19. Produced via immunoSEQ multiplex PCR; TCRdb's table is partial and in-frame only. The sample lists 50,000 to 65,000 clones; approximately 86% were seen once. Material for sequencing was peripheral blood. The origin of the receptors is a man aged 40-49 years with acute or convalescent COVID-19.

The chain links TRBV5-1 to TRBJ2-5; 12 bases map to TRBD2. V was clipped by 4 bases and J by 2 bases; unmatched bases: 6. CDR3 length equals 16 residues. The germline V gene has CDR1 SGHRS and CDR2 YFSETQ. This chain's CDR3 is CASSTWTSGEQETQYF. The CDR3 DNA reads TGCGCCAGCAGCACGTGGACTAGCGGGGAACAAGAGACCCAGTACTTC.

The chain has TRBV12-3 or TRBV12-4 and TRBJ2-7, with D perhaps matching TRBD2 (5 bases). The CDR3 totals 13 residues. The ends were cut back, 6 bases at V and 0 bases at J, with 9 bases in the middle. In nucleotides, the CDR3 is TGTGCCAGCAGATCGGGGAGCTCCTACGAGCAGTACTTC. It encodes CASRSGSSYEQYF.

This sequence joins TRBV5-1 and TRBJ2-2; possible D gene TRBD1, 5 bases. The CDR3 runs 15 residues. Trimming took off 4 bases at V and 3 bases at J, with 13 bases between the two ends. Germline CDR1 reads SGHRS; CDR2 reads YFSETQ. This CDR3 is CASSPDGRDTGELFF. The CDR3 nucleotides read TGCGCCAGCAGCCCCGACGGCAGGGACACCGGGGAGCTGTTTTTT.

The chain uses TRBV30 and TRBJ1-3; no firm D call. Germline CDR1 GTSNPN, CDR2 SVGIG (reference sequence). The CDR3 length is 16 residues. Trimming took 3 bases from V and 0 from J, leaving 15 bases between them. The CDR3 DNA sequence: TGTGCCTGGAGCCAACCTCTCCCCAGCTCTGGAAACACCATATATTTT. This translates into CAWSQPLPSSGNTIYF. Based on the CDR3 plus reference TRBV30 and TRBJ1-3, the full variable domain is SQTIHQWPATLVQPVGSPLSLECTVEGTSNPNLYWYRQAAGRGLQLLFYSVGIGQISSEVPQNLSASRPQDRQFILSSKKLLLSDSGFYLCAWSQPLPSSGNTIYFGEGSWLTVV.